These 20 T cell receptor beta chains were sequenced from one sample in a study of blood T cell repertoires in COVID-19. Profiled with immunoSEQ multiplex PCR; TCRdb holds only in-frame clones, not every one. The sample shows some 170,000 clones, more than 85% of them seen only once. Sequencing was performed on peripheral blood. Source of these receptors: a woman aged 55-69 years with COVID-19, enrolled during active disease.

The rearrangement uses TRBV5-1 and TRBJ2-3; 11 nucleotides match TRBD2. V shed 1 base and J 2 bases; nucleotides not matched to a gene: 3. CDR1 and CDR2 from the germline V gene are SGHRS and YFSETQ. The CDR3 contains 16 residues. CDR3 loop: CASSLTSGGYTDTQYF. CDR3 bases: TGCGCCAGCAGCTTGACTAGCGGGGGCTACACAGATACGCAGTATTTT.

The chain combines TRBV12-3 or TRBV12-4 with TRBJ1-2; D gene uncertain. This CDR3 contains 13 residues. The germline V and J ends were trimmed by 3 bases and 4 bases, with 9 bases remaining between them. Here the CDR3 reads CASSLVPSYGYTF. For the CDR3, the DNA is TGTGCCAGCAGTTTGGTACCTAGCTATGGCTACACCTTC.

The CDR3 DNA reads as TGTGCCAGCAGTTACTCTCGGGGAATGGTGGGGAATGAAGCTTTCTTT. It specifies CASSYSRGMVGNEAFF. The chain uses TRBV6-5 and TRBJ1-1; D gene uncertain. V lost 0 bases and J 7 bases, leaving 18 bases between the germline ends. CDR3 length equals 16 residues. The germline V gene has CDR1 MNHEY and CDR2 SVGAGI.

The chain is built from TRBV6-2 or TRBV6-3 and TRBJ2-3, with D perhaps matching TRBD2 (6 bases). The germline V and J ends were trimmed by 0 bases and 2 bases, with 12 bases remaining between them. Germline CDR1 is MNHEY and CDR2 is SVGEGT. This CDR3 spans 16 amino acids. The CDR3 nucleotides are TGTGCCAGCAGTTACTCGGGCGGGGAATACACAGATACGCAGTATTTT. Amino acids: CASSYSGGEYTDTQYF.

The V gene is TRBV15, the J gene TRBJ1-2, with 9 bases that match TRBD1. Germline CDR1 reads LNHNV; CDR2 reads YYDKDF (reference sequence). The V gene end was trimmed by 4 bases and the J gene end by 3 bases; junction bases not matched to a gene: 6. The CDR3 is 15 residues long. DNA of the CDR3: TGTGCCACCAGCAAGGGACAGGGCGTAGACTATGGCTACACCTTC. It codes for CATSKGQGVDYGYTF.

The genes are TRBV19 and TRBJ2-3; a possible D gene is TRBD1 (6 bases). Trimming shortened V by 3 bases and J by 8 bases, and 18 bases separated the two germline ends. The CDR3 consists of 15 residues. CDR1 is LNHDA, CDR2 SQIVND, per germline (reference sequence). CDR3 loop: CASSIERGRQVTQYF. The CDR3 nucleotides are TGTGCCAGTAGTATTGAGAGAGGGCGACAGGTTACGCAGTATTTT.

The rearrangement joins TRBV5-4 to TRBJ2-7; 9 bases match TRBD2. The trim removed 0 bases at V and 3 bases at J, leaving 7 bases unmatched. From germline, CDR1 is SGHNT and CDR2 YYREEE (reference sequence). This CDR3 is built from 16 residues. Written as DNA, the CDR3 is TGTGCCAGCAGCTTGGTTTTAGCGGGAGCGGACTACGAGCAGTACTTC. This translates into CASSLVLAGADYEQYF.

The sample holds one count of this clone. V is TRBV19 and J is TRBJ1-2, with D possibly matching TRBD1 (6 bases). The CDR3 spans 15 residues. The V and J ends lost 7 bases and 0 bases respectively, with 15 bases between them. Germline CDR1 and CDR2: LNHDA and SQIVND (reference sequence). The CDR3, as DNA: TGTGCCAGTAACGGAGAGGGGGTCGCTAACTATGGCTACACCTTC. Its translation is CASNGEGVANYGYTF.

The rearrangement uses TRBV6-5 and TRBJ2-2; D is unclear. V was clipped by 0 bases and J by 1 base, with 6 bases between them. Germline V CDR1 and CDR2: MNHEY, SVGAGI. The CDR3 sequence is 15 residues long. The CDR3 loop is CASSYSSLNTGELFF. The CDR3 region has the DNA TGTGCCAGCAGTTACTCTTCACTGAACACCGGGGAGCTGTTTTTT.

The genes are TRBV4-1 and TRBJ2-1, with 8 nucleotides matching TRBD1. CDR3 size: 17 residues. CDR1 MGHRA and CDR2 YSYEKL come from the germline V gene. The V segment lost 1 base and the J segment 4 bases; nucleotides outside the gene matches: 9. The CDR3 sequence is CASSQVFTRQGYNEQFF. The CDR3, as DNA: TGCGCCAGCAGCCAAGTGTTTACGAGACAGGGGTACAATGAGCAGTTCTTC.

The chain employs TRBV2 and TRBJ1-5; maybe TRBD1 (5 bases). Germline assignment: CDR1 SNHLY and CDR2 FYNNEI. There are 13 residues in the CDR3. V shed 6 bases and J shed 4 bases, with 10 bases lying between them. CDR3 nucleotides: TGTGCCAGCAGCCCCGACAGAAATCAGCCCCAGCATTTT. This codes for CASSPDRNQPQHF.

The chain joins TRBV4-2 to TRBJ1-1; D may be TRBD1 (6 bases). The CDR3 is made up of 17 amino acids. Germline V CDR1 and CDR2: LGHNA, YNFKEQ. With 4 bases removed from V and 0 bases from J, the gap between germline ends came to 18 bases. CDR3 loop: CASSPQRGGGMNTEAFF. The CDR3, as DNA: TGTGCCAGCAGCCCGCAGCGGGGGGGCGGCATGAACACTGAAGCTTTCTTT.

The chain joins TRBV30 to TRBJ1-1; 7 nucleotides match TRBD1. Germline V lookup: CDR1 GTSNPN, CDR2 SVGIG (reference sequence). The CDR3 totals 13 residues. The J segment lost 4 bases and the V segment lost 2 bases, leaving 4 bases of the junction unmatched. CDR3 DNA sequence: TGTGCCTGGAGTAGACAGGGAGCCACTGAAGCTTTCTTT. Amino acids: CAWSRQGATEAFF.

V and J are TRBV27 and TRBJ2-7, with 11 bases fitting TRBD2. The CDR3 consists of 15 residues. After removal of 5 bases from V and 3 bases from J, the junction contained 6 bases not matched to a gene. Germline assignment: CDR1 MNHEY and CDR2 SMNVEV (reference sequence). The CDR3 here is CASSPGTSGYYEQYF. CDR3 coding DNA: TGTGCCAGCAGTCCCGGGACTAGCGGATACTACGAGCAGTACTTC.

The gene calls are TRBV11-2 and TRBJ2-2; TRBD1 matches at 8 bases. From germline, CDR1 is SGHAT and CDR2 FQNNGV. This CDR3 has 16 residues. With V trimmed by 3 bases and J by 4 bases, 7 bases remained unmatched. The CDR3 sequence: CASSLGGQVATGELFF. The CDR3 DNA is TGTGCCAGCAGCTTGGGGGGACAGGTCGCCACCGGGGAGCTGTTTTTT.

This clone was found a few times. The chain recombines TRBV29-1 with TRBJ1-1; TRBD1 is a possible D gene (6 bases). V was clipped by 6 bases and J by 5 bases, with 16 bases between them. The germline CDR1 and CDR2 sequences are SQVTM and ANQGSEA. The CDR3 runs to 13 residues. For the CDR3, the DNA is TGCAGCGTGGCTACAGGGTCACGGACTGAAGCTTTCTTT. The encoded protein is CSVATGSRTEAFF. The full variable domain, completed using reference TRBV29-1 and TRBJ1-1, is SAVISQKPSRDICQRGTSLTIQCQVDSQVTMMFWYRQQPGQSLTLIATANQGSEATYESGFVIDKFPISRPNLTFSTLTVSNMSPEDSSIYLCSVATGSRTEAFFGQGTRLTVV.

The count of this clone is one. The CDR3 sequence is CASSRGGKNIQYF. CDR3 nucleotide sequence: TGTGCCAGCAGCCGGGGAGGGAAAAACATTCAGTACTTC. This chain uses TRBV5-6 with TRBJ2-4, with TRBD2 matching 7 bases. CDR3 length: 13 amino acids. Looked up from germline, CDR1 is SGHDT and CDR2 is YYEEEE. Germline trimming cut 4 bases from V and 4 bases from J; bases unmatched to any gene: 2.

This chain joins TRBV5-1 and TRBJ2-7; D might be TRBD1 (6 bases). This CDR3 has 15 amino acids. V lost 0 bases and J 3 bases, leaving 13 bases between the germline ends. In germline, CDR1 is SGHRS, CDR2 YFSETQ. CDR3 nucleotide sequence: TGCGCCAGCAGCTTGGCCGGACAGCTATACTACGAGCAGTACTTC. This sequence encodes CASSLAGQLYYEQYF.

The table lists this clone with a count of one. The rearrangement joins TRBV5-6 to TRBJ2-1, with a tentative D call TRBD1 (6 bases). V gave up 3 bases and J gave up 7 bases, with 20 bases separating them. The germline V gene encodes CDR1 SGHDT and CDR2 YYEEEE. The CDR3 spans 16 residues. The CDR3 region has the DNA TGTGCCAGCAGCTATCCAGGGGATCTAATGTCAAATGAGCAGTTCTTC. Its protein is CASSYPGDLMSNEQFF.

The chain combines TRBV5-1 with TRBJ1-6, with a possible D match to TRBD1 (6 bases). Looked up from germline, CDR1 is SGHRS and CDR2 is YFSETQ. Trimming left V 5 bases short and J 4 bases short, with 7 bases between. The CDR3 consists of 13 residues. The CDR3 region is CASRQGYNSPLHF. The DNA of the CDR3 is TGCGCCAGCAGACAGGGTTATAATTCACCCCTCCACTTT.